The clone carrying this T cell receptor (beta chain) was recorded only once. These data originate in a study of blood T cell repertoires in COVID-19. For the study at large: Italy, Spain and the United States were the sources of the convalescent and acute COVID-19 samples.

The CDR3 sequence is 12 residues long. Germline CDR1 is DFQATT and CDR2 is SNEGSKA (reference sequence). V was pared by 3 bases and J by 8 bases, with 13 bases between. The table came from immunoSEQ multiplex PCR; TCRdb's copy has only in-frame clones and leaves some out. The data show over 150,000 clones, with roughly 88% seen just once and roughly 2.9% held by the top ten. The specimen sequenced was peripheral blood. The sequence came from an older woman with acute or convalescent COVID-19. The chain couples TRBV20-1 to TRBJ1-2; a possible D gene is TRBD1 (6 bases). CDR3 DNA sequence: TGCAGTGCTAGTTACAGGGCCGCAGGCTACACCTTC. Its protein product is CSASYRAAGYTF.